Given below is one TCR beta chain in context. Each CDR3 protein gets one entry after TCRdb re-called the 5' RACE reads with MiXCR. The sample lists around 290,000 distinct CDR3 sequences, just under 9.5% occurring once. This CDR3 region has 12 residues. Between the trimmed V and J ends, which lost 5 bases and 10 bases, there was a span of 12 bases. Looked up from germline, CDR1 is MNHEY and CDR2 is SMNVEV (reference sequence). These data are taken from a study of identical twins. This sample also belongs to another study, concerning yellow fever vaccine responses in identical twins.

Sequencing was performed on CD8+ T cells sorted from blood. This receptor was taken from a woman aged 18 to 35 in good health. The V call is TRBV27, the J call TRBJ2-1; a weak D match, TRBD2 (6 bases). The CDR3 region has the DNA TGTGCCAGCAGTACTGGGGGAGGAGAGCAGTTCTTC. This codes for CASSTGGGEQFF.